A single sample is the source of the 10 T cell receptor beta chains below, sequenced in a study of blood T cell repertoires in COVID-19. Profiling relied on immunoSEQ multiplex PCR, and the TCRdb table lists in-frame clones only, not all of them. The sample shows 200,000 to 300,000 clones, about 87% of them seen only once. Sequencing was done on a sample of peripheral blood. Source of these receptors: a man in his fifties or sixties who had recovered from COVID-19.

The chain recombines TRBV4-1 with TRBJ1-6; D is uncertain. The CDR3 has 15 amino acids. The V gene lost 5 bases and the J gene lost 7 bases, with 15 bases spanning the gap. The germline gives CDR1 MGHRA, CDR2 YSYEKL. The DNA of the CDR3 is TGCGCCAGCAGCTATGGAGAATTCCTAAATTCACCCCTCCACTTT. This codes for CASSYGEFLNSPLHF.

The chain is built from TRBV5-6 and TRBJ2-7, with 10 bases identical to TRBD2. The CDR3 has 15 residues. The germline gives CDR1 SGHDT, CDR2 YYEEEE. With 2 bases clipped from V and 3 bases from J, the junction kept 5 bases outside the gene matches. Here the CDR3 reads CASSFFLAGDYEQYF. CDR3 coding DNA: TGTGCCAGCAGCTTCTTTCTAGCGGGAGACTACGAGCAGTACTTC.

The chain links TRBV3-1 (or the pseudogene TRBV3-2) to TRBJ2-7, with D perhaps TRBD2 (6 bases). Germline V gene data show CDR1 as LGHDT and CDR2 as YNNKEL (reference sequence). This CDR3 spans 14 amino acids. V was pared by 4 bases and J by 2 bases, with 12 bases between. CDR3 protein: CASSRGTGPYEQYF. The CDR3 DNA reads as TGTGCCAGCAGCCGCGGGACGGGGCCCTACGAGCAGTACTTC.

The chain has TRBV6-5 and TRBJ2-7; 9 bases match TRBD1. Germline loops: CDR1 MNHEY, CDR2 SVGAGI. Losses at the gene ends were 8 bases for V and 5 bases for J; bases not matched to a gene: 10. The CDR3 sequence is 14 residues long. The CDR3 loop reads CASGGGTGKNEQYF. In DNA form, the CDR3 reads TGTGCCAGCGGGGGGGGGACAGGGAAGAACGAGCAGTACTTC.

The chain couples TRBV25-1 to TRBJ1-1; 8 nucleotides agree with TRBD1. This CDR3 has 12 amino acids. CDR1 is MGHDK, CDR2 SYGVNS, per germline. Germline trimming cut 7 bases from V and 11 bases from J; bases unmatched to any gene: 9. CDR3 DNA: TGTGCCAGCATGGACAGGGTCCCAATGGCTTTCTTT. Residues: CASMDRVPMAFF.

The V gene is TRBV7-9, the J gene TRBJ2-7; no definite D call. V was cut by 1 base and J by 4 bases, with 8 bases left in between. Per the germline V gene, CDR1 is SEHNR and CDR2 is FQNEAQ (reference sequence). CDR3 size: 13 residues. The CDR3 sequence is CASSLGHEYEQYF. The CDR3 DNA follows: TGTGCCAGCAGCTTAGGGCACGAATACGAGCAGTACTTC.

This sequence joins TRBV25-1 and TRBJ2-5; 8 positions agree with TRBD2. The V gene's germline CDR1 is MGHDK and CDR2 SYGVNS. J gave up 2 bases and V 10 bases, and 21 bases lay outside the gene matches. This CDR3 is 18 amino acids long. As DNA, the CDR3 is TGTGCCACCACCCTCCGCGGGGGGCACATGGCTTCGCAAGAGACCCAGTACTTC. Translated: CATTLRGGHMASQETQYF.

The CDR3 spells CASSRVRQRAGYEQYF. CDR3 sequence (DNA): TGTGCCAGCAGTCGAGTCAGGCAGCGGGCCGGTTACGAGCAGTACTTC. The rearrangement joins TRBV27 to TRBJ2-7; D might be TRBD2 (6 bases). This CDR3 contains 16 residues. CDR1 is MNHEY, CDR2 SMNVEV, per germline (reference sequence). V dropped 5 bases and J dropped 4 bases, with 21 bases sitting between them.

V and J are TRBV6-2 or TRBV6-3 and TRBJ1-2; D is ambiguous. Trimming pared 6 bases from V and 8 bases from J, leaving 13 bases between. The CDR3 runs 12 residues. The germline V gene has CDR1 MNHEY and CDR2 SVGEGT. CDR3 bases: TGTGCCAGCAGCCCCGACCGGGTGGGCTACACCTTC. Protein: CASSPDRVGYTF.

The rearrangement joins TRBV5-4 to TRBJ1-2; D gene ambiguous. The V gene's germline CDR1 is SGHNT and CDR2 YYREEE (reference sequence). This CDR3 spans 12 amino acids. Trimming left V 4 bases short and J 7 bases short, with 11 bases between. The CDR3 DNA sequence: TGTGCCAGCAGCGCGCTCACTGGTGGCTACACCTTC. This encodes CASSALTGGYTF.